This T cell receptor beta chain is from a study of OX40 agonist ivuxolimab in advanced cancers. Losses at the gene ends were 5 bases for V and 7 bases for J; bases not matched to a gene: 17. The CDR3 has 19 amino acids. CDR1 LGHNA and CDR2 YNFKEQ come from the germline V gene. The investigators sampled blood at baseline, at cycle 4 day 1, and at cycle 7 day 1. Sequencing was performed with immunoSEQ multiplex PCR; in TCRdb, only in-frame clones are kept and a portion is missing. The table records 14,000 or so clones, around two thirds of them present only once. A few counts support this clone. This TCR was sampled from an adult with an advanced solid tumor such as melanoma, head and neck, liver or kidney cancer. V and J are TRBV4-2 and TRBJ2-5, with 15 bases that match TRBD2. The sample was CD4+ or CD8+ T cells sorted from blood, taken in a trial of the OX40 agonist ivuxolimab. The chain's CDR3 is CASSARTSGGAFLKGTQYF. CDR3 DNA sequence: TGTGCCAGCAGCGCCCGGACTAGCGGGGGGGCCTTCCTCAAAGGGACCCAGTACTTC.